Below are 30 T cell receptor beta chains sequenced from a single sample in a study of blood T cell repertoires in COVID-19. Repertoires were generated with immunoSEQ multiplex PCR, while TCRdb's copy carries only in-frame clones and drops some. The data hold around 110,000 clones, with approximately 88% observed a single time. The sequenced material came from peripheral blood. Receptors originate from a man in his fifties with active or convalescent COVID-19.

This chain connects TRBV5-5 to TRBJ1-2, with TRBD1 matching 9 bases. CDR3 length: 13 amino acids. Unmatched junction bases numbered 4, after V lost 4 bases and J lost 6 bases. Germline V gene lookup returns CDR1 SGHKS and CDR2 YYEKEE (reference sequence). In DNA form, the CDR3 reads TGTGCCAGCAGCCAGACAGGGGGGGATGGCTACACCTTC. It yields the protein CASSQTGGDGYTF.

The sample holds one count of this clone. The CDR3 protein is CASPPGTACYEQYF. The DNA of the CDR3 is TGTGCCAGCCCCCCAGGGACAGCCTGCTACGAGCAGTACTTC. This rearrangement joins TRBV6-5 to TRBJ2-7; TRBD1 aligns across 7 bases. Germline loops: CDR1 MNHEY, CDR2 SVGAGI. The CDR3 spans 14 residues. V was pared by 8 bases and J by 3 bases, with 10 bases of the junction left unmatched.

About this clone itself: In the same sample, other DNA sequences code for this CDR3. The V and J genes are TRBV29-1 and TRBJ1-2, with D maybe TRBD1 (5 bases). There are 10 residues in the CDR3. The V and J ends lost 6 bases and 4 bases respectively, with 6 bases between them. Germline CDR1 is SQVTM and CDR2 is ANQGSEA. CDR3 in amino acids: CSVDSYGYTF. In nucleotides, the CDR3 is TGCAGCGTAGACAGCTATGGCTACACCTTC. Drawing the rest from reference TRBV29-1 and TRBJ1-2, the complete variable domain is SAVISQKPSRDICQRGTSLTIQCQVDSQVTMMFWYRQQPGQSLTLIATANQGSEATYESGFVIDKFPISRPNLTFSTLTVSNMSPEDSSIYLCSVDSYGYTFGSGTRLTVV.

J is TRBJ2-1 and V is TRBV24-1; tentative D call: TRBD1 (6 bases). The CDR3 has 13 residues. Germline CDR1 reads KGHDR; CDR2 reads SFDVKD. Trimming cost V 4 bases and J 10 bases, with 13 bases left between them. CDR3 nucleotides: TGTGCCACCAGTGACCCCAGGGGAGAAGAGCAGTTCTTC. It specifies CATSDPRGEEQFF.

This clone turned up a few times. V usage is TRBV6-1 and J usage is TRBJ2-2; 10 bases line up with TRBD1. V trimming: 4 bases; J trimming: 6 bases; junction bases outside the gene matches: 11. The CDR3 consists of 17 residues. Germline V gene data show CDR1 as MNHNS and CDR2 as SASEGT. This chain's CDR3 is CASSASLGTGVAGELFF. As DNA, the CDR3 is TGTGCCAGCAGTGCATCCCTCGGGACAGGGGTCGCCGGGGAGCTGTTTTTT.

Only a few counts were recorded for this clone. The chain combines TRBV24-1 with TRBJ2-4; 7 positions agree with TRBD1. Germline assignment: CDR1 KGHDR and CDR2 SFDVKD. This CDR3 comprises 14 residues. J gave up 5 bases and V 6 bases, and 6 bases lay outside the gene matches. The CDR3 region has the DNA TGTGCCACCAGTAACTGGGACAGCGAAAACATTCAGTACTTC. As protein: CATSNWDSENIQYF.

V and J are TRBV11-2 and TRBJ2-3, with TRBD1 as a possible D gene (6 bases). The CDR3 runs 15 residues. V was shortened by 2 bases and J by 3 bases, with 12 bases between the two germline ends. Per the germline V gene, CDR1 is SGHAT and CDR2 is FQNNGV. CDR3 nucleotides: TGTGCCAGCAGCTTATTGGGGGCAAGGACAGATACGCAGTATTTT. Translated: CASSLLGARTDTQYF. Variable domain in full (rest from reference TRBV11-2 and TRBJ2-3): EAGVAQSPRYKIIEKRQSVAFWCNPISGHATLYWYQQILGQGPKLLIQFQNNGVVDDSQLPKDRFSAERLKGVDSTLKIQPAKLEDSAVYLCASSLLGARTDTQYFGPGTRLTVL.

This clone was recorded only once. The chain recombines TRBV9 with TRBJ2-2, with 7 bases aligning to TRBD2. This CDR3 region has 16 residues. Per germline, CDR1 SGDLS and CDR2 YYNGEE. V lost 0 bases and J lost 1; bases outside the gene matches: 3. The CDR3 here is CASSVEGGRNTGELFF. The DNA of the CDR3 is TGTGCCAGCAGCGTAGAGGGCGGGAGGAACACCGGGGAGCTGTTTTTT.

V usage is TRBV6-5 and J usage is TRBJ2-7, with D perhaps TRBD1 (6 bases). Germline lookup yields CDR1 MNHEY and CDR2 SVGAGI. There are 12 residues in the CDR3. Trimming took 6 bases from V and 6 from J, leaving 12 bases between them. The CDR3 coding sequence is TGTGCCAGCAGGTCCACAGGGATCGAGCAGTACTTC. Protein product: CASRSTGIEQYF.

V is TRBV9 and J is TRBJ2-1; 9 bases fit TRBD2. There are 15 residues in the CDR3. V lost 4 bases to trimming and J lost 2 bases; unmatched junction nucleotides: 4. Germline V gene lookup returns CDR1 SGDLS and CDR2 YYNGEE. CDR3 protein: CASSPRLAAYNEQFF. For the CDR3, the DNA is TGTGCCAGCAGCCCTCGACTAGCGGCCTACAATGAGCAGTTCTTC. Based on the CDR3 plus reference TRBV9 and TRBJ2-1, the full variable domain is DSGVTQTPKHLITATGQRVTLRCSPRSGDLSVYWYQQSLDQGLQFLIQYYNGEERAKGNILERFSAQQFPDLHSELNLSSLELGDSALYFCASSPRLAAYNEQFFGPGTRLTVL.

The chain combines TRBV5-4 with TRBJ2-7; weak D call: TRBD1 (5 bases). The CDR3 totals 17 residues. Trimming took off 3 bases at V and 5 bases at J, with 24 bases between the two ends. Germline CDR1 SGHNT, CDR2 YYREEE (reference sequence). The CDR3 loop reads CASSSTLSGAGPNEQYF. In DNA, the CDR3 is TGTGCCAGCAGCTCCACCCTCTCAGGAGCAGGGCCGAACGAGCAGTACTTC.

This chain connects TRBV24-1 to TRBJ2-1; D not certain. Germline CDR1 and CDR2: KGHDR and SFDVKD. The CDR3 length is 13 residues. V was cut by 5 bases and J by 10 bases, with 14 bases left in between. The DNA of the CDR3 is TGTGCCACCAGTGTCCCCGAAAGCAACGAGCAGTTCTTC. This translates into CATSVPESNEQFF.

CDR3 in amino acids: CASSPHTTTGNYGYTF. The CDR3 coding sequence is TGCGCCAGCAGCCCCCACACAACTACAGGGAACTATGGCTACACCTTC. The V gene is TRBV4-3, the J gene TRBJ1-2; D is possibly TRBD1 (6 bases). Deletions cut 4 bases from V and 2 bases from J, with 17 bases between. The CDR3 runs to 16 residues. Germline V CDR1 and CDR2: LGHNA, YSLEER.

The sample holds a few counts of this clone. The CDR3 reads CASSPHQGSYEQYF. The CDR3 coding sequence is TGTGCCAGCAGCCCCCACCAGGGCTCCTACGAGCAGTACTTC. The rearrangement links TRBV9 to TRBJ2-7, with D possibly being TRBD1 (5 bases). The CDR3 is 14 residues long. CDR1 and CDR2 (germline): SGDLS, YYNGEE. The V end was cut by 4 bases, the J end by 0 bases, with 11 bases between. Supplemented by reference TRBV9 and TRBJ2-7, the full variable domain reads DSGVTQTPKHLITATGQRVTLRCSPRSGDLSVYWYQQSLDQGLQFLIQYYNGEERAKGNILERFSAQQFPDLHSELNLSSLELGDSALYFCASSPHQGSYEQYFGPGTRLTVT.

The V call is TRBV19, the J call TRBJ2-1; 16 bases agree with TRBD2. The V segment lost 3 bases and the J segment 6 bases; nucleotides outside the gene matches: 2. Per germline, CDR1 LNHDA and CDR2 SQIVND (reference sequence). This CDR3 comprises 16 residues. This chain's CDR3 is CASSMGTSGGGNEQFF. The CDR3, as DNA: TGTGCCAGTAGTATGGGGACTAGCGGGGGGGGCAATGAGCAGTTCTTC.

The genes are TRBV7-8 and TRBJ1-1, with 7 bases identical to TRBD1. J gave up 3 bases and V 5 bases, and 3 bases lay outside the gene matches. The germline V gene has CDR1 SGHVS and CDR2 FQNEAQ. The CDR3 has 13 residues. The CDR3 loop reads CASSNDRDTEAFF. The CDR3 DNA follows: TGTGCCAGCAGCAACGACAGGGACACTGAAGCTTTCTTT.

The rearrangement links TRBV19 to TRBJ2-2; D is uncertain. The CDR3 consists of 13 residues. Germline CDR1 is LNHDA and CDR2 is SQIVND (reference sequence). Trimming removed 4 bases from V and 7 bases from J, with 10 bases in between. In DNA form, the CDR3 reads TGTGCCAGTAGTACCCTCACGCGCGGGGAGCTGTTTTTT. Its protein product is CASSTLTRGELFF.

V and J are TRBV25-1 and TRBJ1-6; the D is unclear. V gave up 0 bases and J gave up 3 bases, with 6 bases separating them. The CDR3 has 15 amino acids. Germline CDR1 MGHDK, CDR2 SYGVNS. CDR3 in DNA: TGTGCCAGCAGTGAATATGAGGGCTATAATTCACCCCTCCACTTT. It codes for CASSEYEGYNSPLHF.

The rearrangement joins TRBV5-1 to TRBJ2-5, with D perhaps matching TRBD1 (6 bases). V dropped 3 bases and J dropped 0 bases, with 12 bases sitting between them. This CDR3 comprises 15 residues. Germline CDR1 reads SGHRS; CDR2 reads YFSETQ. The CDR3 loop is CASSWQGPYQETQYF. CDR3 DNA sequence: TGCGCCAGCAGCTGGCAGGGGCCCTACCAAGAGACCCAGTACTTC.

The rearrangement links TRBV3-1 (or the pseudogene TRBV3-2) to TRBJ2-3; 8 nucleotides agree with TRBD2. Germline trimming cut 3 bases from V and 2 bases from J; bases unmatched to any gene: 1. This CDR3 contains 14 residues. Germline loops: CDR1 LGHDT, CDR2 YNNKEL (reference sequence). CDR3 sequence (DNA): TGTGCCAGCAGCCAGCGGGAGGTCACAGATACGCAGTATTTT. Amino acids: CASSQREVTDTQYF.

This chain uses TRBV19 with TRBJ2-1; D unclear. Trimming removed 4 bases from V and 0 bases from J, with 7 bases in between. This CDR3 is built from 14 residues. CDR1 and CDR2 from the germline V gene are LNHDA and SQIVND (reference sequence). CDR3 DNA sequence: TGTGCCAGTAGTACCCTTTCCTCCTACAATGAGCAGTTCTTC. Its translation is CASSTLSSYNEQFF.

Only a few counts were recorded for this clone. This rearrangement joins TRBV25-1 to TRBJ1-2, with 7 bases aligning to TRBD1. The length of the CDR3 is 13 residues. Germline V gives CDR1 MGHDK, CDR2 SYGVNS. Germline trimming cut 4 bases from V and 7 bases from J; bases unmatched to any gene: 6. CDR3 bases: TGTGCCAGCAGTGGGTGGGACAGCCTTGGCTACACCTTC. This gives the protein CASSGWDSLGYTF.

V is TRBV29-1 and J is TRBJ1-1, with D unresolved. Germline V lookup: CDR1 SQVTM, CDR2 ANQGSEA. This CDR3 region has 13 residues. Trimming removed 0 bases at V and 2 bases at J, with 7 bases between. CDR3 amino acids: CSVEEGGNTEAFF. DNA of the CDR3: TGCAGCGTTGAAGAGGGAGGCAACACTGAAGCTTTCTTT.

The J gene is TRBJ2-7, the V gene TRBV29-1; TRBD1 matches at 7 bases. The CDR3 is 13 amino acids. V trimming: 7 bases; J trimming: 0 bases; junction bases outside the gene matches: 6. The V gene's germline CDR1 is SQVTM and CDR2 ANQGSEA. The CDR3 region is CSAEGQISYEQYF. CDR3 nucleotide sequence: TGCAGCGCCGAGGGACAGATCTCCTACGAGCAGTACTTC.

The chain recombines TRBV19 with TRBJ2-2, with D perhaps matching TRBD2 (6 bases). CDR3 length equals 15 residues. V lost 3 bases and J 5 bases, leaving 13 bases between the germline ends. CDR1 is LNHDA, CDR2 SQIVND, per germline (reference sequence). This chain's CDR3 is CASSILAEPTGELFF. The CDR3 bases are TGTGCCAGTAGTATTTTAGCGGAACCTACCGGGGAGCTGTTTTTT. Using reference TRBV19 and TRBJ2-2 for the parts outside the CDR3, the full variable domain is DGGITQSPKYLFRKEGQNVTLSCEQNLNHDAMYWYRQDPGQGLRLIYYSQIVNDFQKGDIAEGYSVSREKKESFPLTVTSAQKNPTAFYLCASSILAEPTGELFFGEGSRLTVL.

CDR3 protein: CASSLQGLNSPLHF. DNA of the CDR3: TGTGCCAGCAGTTTACAGGGATTGAATTCACCCCTCCACTTT. The V gene is TRBV28, the J gene TRBJ1-6; TRBD1 might be the D (5 bases). The V end lost 2 bases, the J end lost 7 bases, and 9 bases lay between the germline ends. Germline CDR1 and CDR2: MDHEN and SYDVKM. CDR3 size: 14 residues. The full variable domain, its missing parts supplied by reference TRBV28 and TRBJ1-6, is DVKVTQSSRYLVKRTGEKVFLECVQDMDHENMFWYRQDPGLGLRLIYFSYDVKMKEKGDIPEGYSVSREKKERFSLILESASTNQTSMYLCASSLQGLNSPLHFGNGTRLTVT.

As DNA, the CDR3 is TGTGCCAGCAGCCTCTCCGGGACAGGGGGCGAGGTGCAGTACTTC. It translates to CASSLSGTGGEVQYF. The chain joins TRBV3-1 (or the pseudogene TRBV3-2) to TRBJ2-7, with 12 bases matching TRBD1. The V gene's germline CDR1 is LGHDT and CDR2 YNNKEL (reference sequence). There are 15 residues in the CDR3. After removal of 4 bases from V and 9 bases from J, the junction contained 10 bases not matched to a gene.

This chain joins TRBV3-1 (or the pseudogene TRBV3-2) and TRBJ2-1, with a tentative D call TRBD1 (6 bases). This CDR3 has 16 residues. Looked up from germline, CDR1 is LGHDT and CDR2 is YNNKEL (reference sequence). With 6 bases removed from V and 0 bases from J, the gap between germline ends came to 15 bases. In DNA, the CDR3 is TGTGCCAGCAGTCTGACACCGGACAGCTCCTACAATGAGCAGTTCTTC. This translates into CASSLTPDSSYNEQFF.

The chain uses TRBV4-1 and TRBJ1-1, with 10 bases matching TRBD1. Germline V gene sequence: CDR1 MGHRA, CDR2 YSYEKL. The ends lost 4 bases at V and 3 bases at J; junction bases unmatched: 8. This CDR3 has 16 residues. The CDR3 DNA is TGCGCCAGCAGCCCTTCCTCCGGGACAGGGGACACTGAAGCTTTCTTT. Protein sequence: CASSPSSGTGDTEAFF.

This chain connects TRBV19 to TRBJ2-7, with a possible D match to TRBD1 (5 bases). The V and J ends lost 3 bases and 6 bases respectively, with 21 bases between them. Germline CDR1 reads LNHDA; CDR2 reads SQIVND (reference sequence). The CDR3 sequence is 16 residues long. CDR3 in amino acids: CASSMAPTGFLGEQYF. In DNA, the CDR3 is TGTGCCAGTAGTATGGCCCCTACAGGATTTTTAGGCGAGCAGTACTTC.